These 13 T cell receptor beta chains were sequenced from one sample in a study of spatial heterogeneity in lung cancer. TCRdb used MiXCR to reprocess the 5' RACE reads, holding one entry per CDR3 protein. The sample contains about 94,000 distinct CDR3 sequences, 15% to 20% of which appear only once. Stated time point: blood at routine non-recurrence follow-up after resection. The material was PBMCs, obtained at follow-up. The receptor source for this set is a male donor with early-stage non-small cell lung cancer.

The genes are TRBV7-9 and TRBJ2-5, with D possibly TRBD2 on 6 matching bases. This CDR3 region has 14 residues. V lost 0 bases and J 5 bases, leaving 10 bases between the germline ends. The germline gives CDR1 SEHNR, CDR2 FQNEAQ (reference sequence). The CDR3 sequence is CASSLAQGGETQYF. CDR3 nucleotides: TGTGCCAGCAGCTTAGCTCAGGGAGGTGAGACCCAGTACTTC. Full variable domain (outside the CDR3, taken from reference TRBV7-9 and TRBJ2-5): DTGVSQNPRHKITKRGQNVTFRCDPISEHNRLYWYRQTLGQGPEFLTYFQNEAQLEKSRLLSDRFSAERPKGSFSTLEIQRTEQGDSAMYLCASSLAQGGETQYFGPGTRLLVL.

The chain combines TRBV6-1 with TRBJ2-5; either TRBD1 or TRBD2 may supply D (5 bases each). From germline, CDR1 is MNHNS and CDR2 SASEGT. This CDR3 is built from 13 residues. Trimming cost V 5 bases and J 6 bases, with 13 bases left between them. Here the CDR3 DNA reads TGTGCCAGCAGTAGGGACGGGGCCAAGACCCAGTACTTC. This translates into CASSRDGAKTQYF.

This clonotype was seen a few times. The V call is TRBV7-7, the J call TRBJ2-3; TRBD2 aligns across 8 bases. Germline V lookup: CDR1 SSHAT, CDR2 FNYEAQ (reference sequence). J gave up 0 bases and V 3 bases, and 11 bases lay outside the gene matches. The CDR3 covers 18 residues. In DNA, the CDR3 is TGTGCCAGCAGCTTGACTAGCGTTGGAAGCTCTAGCACAGATACGCAGTATTTT. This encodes CASSLTSVGSSSTDTQYF.

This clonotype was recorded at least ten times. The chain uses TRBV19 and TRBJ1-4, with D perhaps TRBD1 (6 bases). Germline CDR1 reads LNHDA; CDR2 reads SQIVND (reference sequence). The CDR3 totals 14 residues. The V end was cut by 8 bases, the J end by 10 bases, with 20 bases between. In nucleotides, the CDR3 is TGTGCCAGTGCCAAGGGGGGGCAGGTCGGAAAACTGTTTTTT. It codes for CASAKGGQVGKLFF.

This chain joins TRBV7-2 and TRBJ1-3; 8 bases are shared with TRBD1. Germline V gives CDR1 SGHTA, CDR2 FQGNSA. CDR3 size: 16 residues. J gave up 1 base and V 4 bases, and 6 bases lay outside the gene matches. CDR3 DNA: TGTGCCAGCAGCTCGAGACAGGGGTCTTCTGGAAACACCATATATTTT. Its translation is CASSSRQGSSGNTIYF.

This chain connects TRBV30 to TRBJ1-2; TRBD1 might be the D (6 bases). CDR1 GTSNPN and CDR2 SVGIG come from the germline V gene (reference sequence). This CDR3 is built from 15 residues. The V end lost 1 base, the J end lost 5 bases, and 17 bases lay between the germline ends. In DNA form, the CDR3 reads TGTGCCTGGAGTGGACAGGAGCCCGTCCAATATGGCTACACCTTC. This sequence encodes CAWSGQEPVQYGYTF.

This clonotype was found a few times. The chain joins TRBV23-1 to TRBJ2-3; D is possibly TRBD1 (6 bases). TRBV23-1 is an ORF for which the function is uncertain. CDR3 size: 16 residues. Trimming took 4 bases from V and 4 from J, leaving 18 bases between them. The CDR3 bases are TGCGCCAGCAGTCTCCGTTCAGGGGAGATCGCAGATACGCAGTATTTT. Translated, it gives CASSLRSGEIADTQYF.

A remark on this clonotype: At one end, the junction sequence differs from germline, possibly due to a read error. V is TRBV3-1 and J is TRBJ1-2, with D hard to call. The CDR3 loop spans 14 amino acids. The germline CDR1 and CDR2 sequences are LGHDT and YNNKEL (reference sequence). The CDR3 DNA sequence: TGTGCCAGCAGCCAAAAGGGTACCGGCTATGCCTACACCTTC. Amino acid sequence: CASSQKGTGYAYTF.

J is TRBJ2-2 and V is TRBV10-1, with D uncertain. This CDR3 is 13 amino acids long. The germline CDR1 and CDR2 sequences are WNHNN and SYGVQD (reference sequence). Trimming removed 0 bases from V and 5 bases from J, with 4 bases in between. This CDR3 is CASSESWTGELFF. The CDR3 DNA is TGCGCCAGCAGTGAGTCGTGGACCGGGGAGCTGTTTTTT.

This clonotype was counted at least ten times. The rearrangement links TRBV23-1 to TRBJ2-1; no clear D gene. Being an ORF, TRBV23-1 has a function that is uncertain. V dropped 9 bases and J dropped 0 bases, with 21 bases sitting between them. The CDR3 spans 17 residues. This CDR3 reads CARWPGMAPSSYNEQFF. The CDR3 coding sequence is TGCGCCAGATGGCCCGGAATGGCCCCGTCCTCCTACAATGAGCAGTTCTTC.

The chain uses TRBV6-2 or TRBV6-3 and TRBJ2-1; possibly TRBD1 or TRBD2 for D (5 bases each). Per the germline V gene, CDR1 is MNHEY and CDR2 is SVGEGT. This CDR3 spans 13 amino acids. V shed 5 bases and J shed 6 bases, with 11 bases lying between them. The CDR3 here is CASSKDSGNEQFF. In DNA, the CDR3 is TGTGCCAGCAGTAAAGACAGCGGCAATGAGCAGTTCTTC.

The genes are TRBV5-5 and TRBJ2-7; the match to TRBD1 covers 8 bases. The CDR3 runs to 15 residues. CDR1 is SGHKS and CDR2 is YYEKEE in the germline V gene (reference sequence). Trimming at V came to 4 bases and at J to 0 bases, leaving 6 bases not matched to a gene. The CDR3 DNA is TGTGCCAGCAGCCCGCGGGACAGGAGCTCCTACGAGCAGTACGTC. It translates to CASSPRDRSSYEQYV.

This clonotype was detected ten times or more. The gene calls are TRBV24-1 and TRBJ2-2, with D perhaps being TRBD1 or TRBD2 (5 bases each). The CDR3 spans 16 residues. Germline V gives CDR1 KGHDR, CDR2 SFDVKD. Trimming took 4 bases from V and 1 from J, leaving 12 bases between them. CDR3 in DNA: TGTGCCACCAGTGAACCCGGGACCGAGAACACCGGGGAGCTGTTTTTT. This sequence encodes CATSEPGTENTGELFF.